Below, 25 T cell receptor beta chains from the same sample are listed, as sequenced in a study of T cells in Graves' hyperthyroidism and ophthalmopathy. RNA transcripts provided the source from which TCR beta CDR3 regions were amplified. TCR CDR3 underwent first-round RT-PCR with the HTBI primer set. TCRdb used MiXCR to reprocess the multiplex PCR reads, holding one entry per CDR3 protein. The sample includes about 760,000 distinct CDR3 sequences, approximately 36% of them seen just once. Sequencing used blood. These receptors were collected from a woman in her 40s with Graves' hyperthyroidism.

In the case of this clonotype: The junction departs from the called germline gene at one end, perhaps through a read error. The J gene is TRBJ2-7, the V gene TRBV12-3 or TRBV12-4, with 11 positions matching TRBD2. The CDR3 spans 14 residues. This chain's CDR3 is CASSLTSGIYGQYF. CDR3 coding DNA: TGTGCCAGCAGTTTGACTAGCGGGATCTACGGGCAGTACTTC.

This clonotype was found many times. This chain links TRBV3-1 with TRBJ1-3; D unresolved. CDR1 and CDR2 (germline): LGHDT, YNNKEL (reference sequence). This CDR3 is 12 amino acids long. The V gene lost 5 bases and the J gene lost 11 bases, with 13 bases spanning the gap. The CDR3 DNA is TGTGCCAGCAGCTCCCGACATAGTGCCATATATTTT. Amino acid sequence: CASSSRHSAIYF.

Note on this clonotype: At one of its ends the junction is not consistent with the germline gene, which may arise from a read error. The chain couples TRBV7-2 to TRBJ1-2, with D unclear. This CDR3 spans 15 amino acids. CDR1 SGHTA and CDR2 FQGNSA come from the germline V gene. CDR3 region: CASSQSPRGFYGYTF. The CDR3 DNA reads TGCGCCAGCAGCCAATCCCCAAGAGGCTTCTATGGCTACACCTTC.

CDR3 DNA: TGTGCCAGCAGCCTCCGACTAGCGGGAGGTAGAACCGGGGAGCTGTTTTTT. The encoded protein is CASSLRLAGGRTGELFF. The chain combines TRBV7-3 with TRBJ2-2, with 13 bases identical to TRBD2. Germline V gene lookup returns CDR1 SGHTA and CDR2 FQGTGA. The CDR3 loop spans 17 amino acids. V trimming: 5 bases; J trimming: 5 bases; junction bases outside the gene matches: 8.

Here the CDR3 reads CASSTRLAGGQETQYF. CDR3 nucleotide sequence: TGTGCCAGCAGCACCCGGTTAGCGGGAGGCCAAGAGACCCAGTACTTC. The genes are TRBV4-2 and TRBJ2-5; 10 positions agree with TRBD2. Unmatched junction bases numbered 7, after V lost 5 bases and J lost 1 base. The CDR3 has 16 residues. CDR1 is LGHNA, CDR2 YNFKEQ, per germline.

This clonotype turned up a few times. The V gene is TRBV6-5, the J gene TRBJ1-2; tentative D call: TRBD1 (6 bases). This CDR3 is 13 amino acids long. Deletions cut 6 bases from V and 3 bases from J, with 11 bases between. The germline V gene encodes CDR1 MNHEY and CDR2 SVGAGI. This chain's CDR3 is CASSDRFDYGYTF. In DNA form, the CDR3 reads TGTGCCAGCAGCGACAGGTTCGACTATGGCTACACCTTC.

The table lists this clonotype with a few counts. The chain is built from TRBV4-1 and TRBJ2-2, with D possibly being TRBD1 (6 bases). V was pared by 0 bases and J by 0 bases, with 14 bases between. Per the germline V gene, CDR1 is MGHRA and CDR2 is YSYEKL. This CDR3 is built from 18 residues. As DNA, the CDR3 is TGCGCCAGCAGCCAAGATAGGGCCAGGGGACCGAACACCGGGGAGCTGTTTTTT. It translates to CASSQDRARGPNTGELFF.

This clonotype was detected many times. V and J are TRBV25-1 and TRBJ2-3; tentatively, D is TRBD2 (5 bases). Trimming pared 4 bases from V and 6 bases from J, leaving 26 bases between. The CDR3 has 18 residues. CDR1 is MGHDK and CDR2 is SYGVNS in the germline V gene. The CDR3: CASSGKVPLEGSPDTQYF. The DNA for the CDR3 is TGTGCCAGCAGTGGAAAGGTCCCACTAGAGGGATCCCCCGATACGCAGTATTTT.

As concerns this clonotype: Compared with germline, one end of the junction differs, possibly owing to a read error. The CDR3 loop reads CASSSAMTGGFIGSTEAFF. The CDR3 DNA follows: TGTGCCAGCAGCTCCGCAATGACAGGGGGTTTTATAGGTTCCACTGAAGCTTTCTTT. This chain uses TRBV5-1 with TRBJ1-1; 9 bases match TRBD1. The CDR3 extends over 19 amino acids. Germline V gene sequence: CDR1 SGHRS, CDR2 YFSETQ.

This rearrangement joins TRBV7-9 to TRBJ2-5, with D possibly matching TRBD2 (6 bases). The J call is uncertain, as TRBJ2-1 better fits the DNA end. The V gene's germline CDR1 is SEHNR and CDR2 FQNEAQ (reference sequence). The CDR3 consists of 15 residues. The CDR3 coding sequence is TGTGCCAGCAGCTTAATGGCTAGCGAGTACAATGAGCAGTTCTTC. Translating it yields CASSLMASEYNEQFF.

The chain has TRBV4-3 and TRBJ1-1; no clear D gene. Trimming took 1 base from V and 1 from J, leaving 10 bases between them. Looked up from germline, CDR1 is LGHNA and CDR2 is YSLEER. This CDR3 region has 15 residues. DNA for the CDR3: TGCGCCAGCAGCCAAGGAGTCGGCAGGAACACTGAAGCTTTCTTT. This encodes CASSQGVGRNTEAFF.

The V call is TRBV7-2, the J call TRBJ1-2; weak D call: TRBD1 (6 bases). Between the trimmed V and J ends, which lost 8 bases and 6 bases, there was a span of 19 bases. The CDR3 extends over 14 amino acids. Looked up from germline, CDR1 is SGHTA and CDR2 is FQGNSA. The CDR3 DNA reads TGTGCCAGCGGCCAAAGGGCAGGGGCGAATGGCTACACCTTC. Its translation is CASGQRAGANGYTF.

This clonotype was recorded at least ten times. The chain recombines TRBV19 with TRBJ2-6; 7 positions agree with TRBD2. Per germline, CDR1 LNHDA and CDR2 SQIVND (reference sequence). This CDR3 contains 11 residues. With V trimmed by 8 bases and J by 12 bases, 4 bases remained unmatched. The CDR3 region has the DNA TGTGCCAGTGGGGAGGGCGGCGTCCTGACTTTC. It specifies CASGEGGVLTF.

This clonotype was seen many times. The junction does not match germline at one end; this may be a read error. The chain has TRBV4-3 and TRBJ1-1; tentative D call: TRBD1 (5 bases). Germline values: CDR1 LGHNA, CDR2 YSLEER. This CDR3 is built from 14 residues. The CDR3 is CASSQEGMNTEAFF. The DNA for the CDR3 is TGTGCCAGCAGCCAGGAGGGGATGAACACTGAAGCTTTCTTT.

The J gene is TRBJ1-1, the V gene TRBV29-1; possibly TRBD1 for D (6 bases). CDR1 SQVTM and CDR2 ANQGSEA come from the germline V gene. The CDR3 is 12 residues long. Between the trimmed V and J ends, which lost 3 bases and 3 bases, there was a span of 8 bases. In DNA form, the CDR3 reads TGCAGCGTTGAGACAGGAGACACTGAAGCTTTCTTT. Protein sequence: CSVETGDTEAFF. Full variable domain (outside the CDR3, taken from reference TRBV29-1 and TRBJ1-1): SAVISQKPSRDICQRGTSLTIQCQVDSQVTMMFWYRQQPGQSLTLIATANQGSEATYESGFVIDKFPISRPNLTFSTLTVSNMSPEDSSIYLCSVETGDTEAFFGQGTRLTVV.

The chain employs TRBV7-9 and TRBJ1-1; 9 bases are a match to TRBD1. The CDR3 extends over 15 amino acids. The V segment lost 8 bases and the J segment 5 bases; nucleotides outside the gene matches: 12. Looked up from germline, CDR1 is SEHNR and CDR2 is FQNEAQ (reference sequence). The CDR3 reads CASCPGGTGSTEAFF. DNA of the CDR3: TGTGCCAGCTGCCCAGGGGGGACAGGGTCGACTGAAGCTTTCTTT.

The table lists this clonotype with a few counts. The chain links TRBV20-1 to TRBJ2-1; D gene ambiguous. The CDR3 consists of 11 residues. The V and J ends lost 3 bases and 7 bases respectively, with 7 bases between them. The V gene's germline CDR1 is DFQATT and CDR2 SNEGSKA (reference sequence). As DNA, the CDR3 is TGCAGTGCTAGGGGGAAGAATGAGCAGTTCTTC. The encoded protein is CSARGKNEQFF.

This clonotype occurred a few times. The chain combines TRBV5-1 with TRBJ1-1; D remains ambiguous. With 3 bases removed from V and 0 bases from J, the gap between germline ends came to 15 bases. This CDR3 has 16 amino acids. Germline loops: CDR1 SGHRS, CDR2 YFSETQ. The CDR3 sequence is CASSSPDGRLNTEAFF. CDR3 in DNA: TGCGCCAGCAGCTCCCCTGACGGGCGCCTGAACACTGAAGCTTTCTTT.

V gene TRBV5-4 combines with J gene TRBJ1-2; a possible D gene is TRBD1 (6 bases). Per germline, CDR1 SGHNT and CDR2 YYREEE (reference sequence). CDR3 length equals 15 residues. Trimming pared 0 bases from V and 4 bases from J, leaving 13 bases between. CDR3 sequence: CASSLVGHLRYGYTF. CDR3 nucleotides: TGTGCCAGCAGCTTGGTGGGACACCTCCGCTATGGCTACACCTTC. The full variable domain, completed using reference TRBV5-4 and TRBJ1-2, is ETGVTQSPTHLIKTRGQQVTLRCSSQSGHNTVSWYQQALGQGPQFIFQYYREEENGRGNFPPRFSGLQFPNYSSELNVNALELDDSALYLCASSLVGHLRYGYTFGSGTRLTVV.

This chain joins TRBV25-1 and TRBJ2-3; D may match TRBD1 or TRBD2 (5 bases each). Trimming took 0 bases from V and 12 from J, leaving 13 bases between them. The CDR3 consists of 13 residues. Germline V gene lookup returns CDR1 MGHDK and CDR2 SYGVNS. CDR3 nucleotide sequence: TGTGCCAGCAGTGAATATGGGGGTTCAAGTCAGTATTTT. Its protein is CASSEYGGSSQYF.

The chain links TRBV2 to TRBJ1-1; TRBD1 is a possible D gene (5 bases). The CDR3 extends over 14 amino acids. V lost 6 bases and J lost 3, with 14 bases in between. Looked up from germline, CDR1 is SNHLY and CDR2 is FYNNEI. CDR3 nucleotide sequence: TGTGCCAGCAGCAGAGTCGGGGGGGACACTGAAGCTTTCTTT. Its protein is CASSRVGGDTEAFF.

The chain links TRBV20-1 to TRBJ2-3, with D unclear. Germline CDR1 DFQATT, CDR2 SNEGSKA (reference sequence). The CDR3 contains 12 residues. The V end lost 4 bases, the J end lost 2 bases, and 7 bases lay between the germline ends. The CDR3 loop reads CSANAVTDTQYF. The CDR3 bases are TGCAGTGCTAACGCAGTCACAGATACGCAGTATTTT.

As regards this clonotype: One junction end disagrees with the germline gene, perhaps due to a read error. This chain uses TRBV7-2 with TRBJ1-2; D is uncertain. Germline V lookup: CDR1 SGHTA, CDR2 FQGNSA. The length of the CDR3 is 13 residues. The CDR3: CANSYGPYRGYTF. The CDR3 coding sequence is TGTGCCAACAGCTATGGGCCTTATCGAGGCTACACCTTC.

CDR3: CASSQGTGVTEKLFF. The CDR3 nucleotides read TGCGCCAGCAGCCAAGGGACAGGGGTGACCGAAAAACTGTTTTTT. The chain joins TRBV4-1 to TRBJ1-4; 9 bases match TRBD1. CDR3 length equals 15 residues. Unmatched junction bases numbered 5, after V lost 1 base and J lost 8 bases. Germline-derived CDR1 and CDR2 are MGHRA and YSYEKL.

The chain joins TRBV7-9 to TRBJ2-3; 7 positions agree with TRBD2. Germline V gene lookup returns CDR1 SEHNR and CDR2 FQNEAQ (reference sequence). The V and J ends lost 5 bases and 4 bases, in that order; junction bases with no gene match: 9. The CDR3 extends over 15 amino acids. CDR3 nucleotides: TGTGCCAGCAGCGGGGGGGGGGTCGACCCAGATACGCAGTATTTT. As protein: CASSGGGVDPDTQYF.